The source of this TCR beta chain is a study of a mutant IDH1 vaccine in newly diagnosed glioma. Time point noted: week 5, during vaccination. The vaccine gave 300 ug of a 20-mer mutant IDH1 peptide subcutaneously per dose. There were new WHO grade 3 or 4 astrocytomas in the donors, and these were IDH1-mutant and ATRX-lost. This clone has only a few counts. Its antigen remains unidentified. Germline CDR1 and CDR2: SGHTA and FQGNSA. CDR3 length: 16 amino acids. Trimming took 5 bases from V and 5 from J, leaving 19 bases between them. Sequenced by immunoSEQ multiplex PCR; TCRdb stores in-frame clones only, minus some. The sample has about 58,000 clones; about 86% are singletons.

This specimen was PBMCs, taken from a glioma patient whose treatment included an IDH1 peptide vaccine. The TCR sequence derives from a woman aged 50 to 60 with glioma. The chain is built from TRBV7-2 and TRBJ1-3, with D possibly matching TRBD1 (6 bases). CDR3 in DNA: TGTGCCAGCAGCCAAGGGGGTCGGGGGGCCCGAAACACCATATATTTT. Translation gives CASSQGGRGARNTIYF. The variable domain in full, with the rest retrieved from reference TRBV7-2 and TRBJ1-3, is GAGVSQSPSNKVTEKGKDVELRCDPISGHTALYWYRQSLGQGLEFLIYFQGNSAPDKSGLPSDRFSAERTGGSVSTLTIQRTQQEDSAVYLCASSQGGRGARNTIYFGEGSWLTVV.